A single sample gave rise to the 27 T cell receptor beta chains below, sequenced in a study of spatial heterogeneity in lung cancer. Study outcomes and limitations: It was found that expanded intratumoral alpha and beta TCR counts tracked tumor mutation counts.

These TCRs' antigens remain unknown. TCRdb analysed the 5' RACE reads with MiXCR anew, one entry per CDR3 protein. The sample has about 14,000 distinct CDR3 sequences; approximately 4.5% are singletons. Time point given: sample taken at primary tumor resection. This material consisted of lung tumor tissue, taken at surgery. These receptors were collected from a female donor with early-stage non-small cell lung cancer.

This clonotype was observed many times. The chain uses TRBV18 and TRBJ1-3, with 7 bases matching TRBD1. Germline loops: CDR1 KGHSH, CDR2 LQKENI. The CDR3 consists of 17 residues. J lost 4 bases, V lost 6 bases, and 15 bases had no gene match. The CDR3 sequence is CASSKEGTVASGNTIYF. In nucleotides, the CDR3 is TGTGCCAGCTCGAAGGAGGGGACAGTGGCGTCCGGAAACACCATATATTTT.

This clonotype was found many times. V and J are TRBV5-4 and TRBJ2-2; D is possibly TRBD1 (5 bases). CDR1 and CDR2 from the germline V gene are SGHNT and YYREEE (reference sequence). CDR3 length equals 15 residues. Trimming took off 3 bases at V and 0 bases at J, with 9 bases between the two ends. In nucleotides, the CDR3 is TGTGCCAGCAGCTCGGACATTACGAACACCGGGGAGCTGTTTTTT. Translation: CASSSDITNTGELFF.

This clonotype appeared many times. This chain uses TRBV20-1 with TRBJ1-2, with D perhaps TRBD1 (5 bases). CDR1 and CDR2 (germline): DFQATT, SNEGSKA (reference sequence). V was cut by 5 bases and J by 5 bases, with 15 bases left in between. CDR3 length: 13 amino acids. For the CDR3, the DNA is TGCAGTGCTCGCCTCGGGACGGCTTATGGCTACACCTTC. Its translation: CSARLGTAYGYTF.

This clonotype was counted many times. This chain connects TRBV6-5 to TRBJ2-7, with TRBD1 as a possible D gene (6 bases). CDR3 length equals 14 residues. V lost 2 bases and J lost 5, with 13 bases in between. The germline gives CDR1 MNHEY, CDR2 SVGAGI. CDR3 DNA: TGTGCCAGCAGTTACCTCAGGGGAATTGACGAGCAGTACTTC. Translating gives CASSYLRGIDEQYF.

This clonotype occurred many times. CDR3 bases: TGTGCCAGCAGTAGACTAGCGGGGGACGGAGATACGCAGTATTTT. Protein: CASSRLAGDGDTQYF. The chain links TRBV7-8 to TRBJ2-3, with 12 positions matching TRBD2. Losses at the gene ends were 6 bases for V and 5 bases for J; bases not matched to a gene: 6. CDR3 size: 15 residues. CDR1 SGHVS and CDR2 FQNEAQ come from the germline V gene.

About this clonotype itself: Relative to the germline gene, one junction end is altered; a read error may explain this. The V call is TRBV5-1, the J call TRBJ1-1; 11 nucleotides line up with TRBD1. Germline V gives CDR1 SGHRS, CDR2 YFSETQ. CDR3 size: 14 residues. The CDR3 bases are TGTGCCGGCAGCTTCGGACAGGGGGCTGAGGAAGCTTTCTTT. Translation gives CAGSFGQGAEEAFF.

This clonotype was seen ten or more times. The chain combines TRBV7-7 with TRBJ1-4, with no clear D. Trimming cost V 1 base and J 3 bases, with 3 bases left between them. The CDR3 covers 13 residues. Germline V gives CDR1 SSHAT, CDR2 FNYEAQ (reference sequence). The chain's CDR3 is CASSLGANEKLFF. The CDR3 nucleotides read TGTGCCAGCAGCTTAGGGGCTAATGAAAAACTGTTTTTT.

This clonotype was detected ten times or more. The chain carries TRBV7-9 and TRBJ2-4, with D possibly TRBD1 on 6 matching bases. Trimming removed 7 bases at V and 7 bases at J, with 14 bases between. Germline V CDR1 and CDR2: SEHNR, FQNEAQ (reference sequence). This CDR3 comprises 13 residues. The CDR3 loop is CASTAGAWNIQYF. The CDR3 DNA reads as TGTGCCAGCACCGCAGGGGCGTGGAACATTCAGTACTTC.

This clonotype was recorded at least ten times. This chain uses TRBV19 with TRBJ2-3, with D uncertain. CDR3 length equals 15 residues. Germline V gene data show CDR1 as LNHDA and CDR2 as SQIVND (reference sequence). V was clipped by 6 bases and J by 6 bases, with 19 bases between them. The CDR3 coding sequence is TGTGCCAGTAGCAAGGGCTCCACGTTGGGGGATACGCAGTATTTT. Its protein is CASSKGSTLGDTQYF.

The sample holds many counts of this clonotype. The CDR3 is CASSRFPGRNLNTEAFF. CDR3 bases: TGTGCCAGCAGCCGATTTCCGGGACGGAACTTGAACACTGAAGCTTTCTTT. The chain carries TRBV5-6 and TRBJ1-1; the D gene is possibly TRBD1 (5 bases). Trimming cost V 4 bases and J 0 bases, with 19 bases left between them. Germline V CDR1 and CDR2: SGHDT, YYEEEE. CDR3 length: 17 amino acids.

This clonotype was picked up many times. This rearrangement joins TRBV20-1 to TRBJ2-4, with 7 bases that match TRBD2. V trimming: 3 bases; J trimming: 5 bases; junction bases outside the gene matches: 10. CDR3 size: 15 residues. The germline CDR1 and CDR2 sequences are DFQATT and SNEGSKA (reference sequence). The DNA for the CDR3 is TGCAGTGCTAGCCCCCGGGGGGTCGGGGAAAACATTCAGTACTTC. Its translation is CSASPRGVGENIQYF.

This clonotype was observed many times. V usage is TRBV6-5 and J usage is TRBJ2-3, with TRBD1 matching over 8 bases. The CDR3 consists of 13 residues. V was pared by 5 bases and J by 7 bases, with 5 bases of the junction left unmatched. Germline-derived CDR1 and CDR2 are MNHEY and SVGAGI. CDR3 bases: TGTGCCAGCAGTAAACCAGGGGGCTATACGCAGTATTTT. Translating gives CASSKPGGYTQYF.

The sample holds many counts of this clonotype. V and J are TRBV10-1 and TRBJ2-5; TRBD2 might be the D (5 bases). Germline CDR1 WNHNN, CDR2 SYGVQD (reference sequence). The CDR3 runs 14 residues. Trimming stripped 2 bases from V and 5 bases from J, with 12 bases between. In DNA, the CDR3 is TGCGCCAGCAGTGAGGGCGGGCCTGAGGAGACCCAGTACTTC. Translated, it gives CASSEGGPEETQYF.

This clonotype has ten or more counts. The CDR3 here is CARGGGLTDTQYF. The CDR3 DNA sequence: TGCGCCAGGGGGGGGGGCCTGACAGATACGCAGTATTTT. The chain joins TRBV10-2 to TRBJ2-3, with a weak D call TRBD2 (7 bases). V lost 9 bases and J 3 bases, leaving 13 bases between the germline ends. Germline V gene lookup returns CDR1 WSHSY and CDR2 SAAADI. CDR3 length equals 13 residues.

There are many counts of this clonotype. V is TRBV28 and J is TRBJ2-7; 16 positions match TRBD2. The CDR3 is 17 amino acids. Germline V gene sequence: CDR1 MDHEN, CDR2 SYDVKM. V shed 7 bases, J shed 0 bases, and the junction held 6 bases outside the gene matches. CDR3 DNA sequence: TGTGCCAGCACCGGGACTAGCGGGAGGGTTAGCTCCTACGAGCAGTACTTC. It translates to CASTGTSGRVSSYEQYF.

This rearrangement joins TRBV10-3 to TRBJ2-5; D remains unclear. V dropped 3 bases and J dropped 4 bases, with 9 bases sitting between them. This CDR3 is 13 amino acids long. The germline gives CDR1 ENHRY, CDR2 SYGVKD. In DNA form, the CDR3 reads TGTGCCATCAGTGAAACTGGCCGAGAGACCCAGTACTTC. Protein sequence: CAISETGRETQYF.

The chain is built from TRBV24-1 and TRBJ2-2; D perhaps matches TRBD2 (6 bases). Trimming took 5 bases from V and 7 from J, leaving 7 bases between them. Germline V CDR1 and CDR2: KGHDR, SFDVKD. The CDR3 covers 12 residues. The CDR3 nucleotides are TGTGCCACCAGTGCGGGGGACGGGGAGCTGTTTTTT. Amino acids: CATSAGDGELFF.

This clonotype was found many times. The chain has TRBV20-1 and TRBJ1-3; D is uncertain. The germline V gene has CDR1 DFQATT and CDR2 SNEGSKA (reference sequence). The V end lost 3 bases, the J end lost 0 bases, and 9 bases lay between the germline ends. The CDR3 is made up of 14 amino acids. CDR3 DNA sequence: TGCAGTGCTAGTCGCCCCTCCTCTGGAAACACCATATATTTT. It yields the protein CSASRPSSGNTIYF.

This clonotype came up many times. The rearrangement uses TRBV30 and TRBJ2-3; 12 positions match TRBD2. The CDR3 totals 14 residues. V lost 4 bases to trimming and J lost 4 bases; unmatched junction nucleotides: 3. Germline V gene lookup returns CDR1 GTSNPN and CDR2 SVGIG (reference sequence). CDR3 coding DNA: TGTGCCTGGACGGCTAGCGGGGGGGCAGATACGCAGTATTTT. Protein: CAWTASGGADTQYF.

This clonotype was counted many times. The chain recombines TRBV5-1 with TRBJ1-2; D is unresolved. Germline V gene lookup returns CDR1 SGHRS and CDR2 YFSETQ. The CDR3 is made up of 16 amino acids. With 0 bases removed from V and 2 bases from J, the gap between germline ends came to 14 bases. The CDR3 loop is CASSLENGLGNYGYTF. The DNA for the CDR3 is TGCGCCAGCAGCTTGGAGAACGGGCTCGGGAACTATGGCTACACCTTC.

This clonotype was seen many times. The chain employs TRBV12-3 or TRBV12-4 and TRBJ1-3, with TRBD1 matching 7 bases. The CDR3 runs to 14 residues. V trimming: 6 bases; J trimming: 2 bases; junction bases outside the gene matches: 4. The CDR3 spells CASRPGQTGNTIYF. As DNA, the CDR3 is TGTGCCAGCAGACCGGGACAGACTGGAAACACCATATATTTT.

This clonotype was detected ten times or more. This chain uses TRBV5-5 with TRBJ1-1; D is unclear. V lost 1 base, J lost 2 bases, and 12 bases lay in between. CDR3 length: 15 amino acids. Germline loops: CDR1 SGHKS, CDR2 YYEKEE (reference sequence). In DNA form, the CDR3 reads TGTGCCAGCAGCTTGAAGCCGGACTCCAACACTGAAGCTTTCTTT. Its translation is CASSLKPDSNTEAFF.

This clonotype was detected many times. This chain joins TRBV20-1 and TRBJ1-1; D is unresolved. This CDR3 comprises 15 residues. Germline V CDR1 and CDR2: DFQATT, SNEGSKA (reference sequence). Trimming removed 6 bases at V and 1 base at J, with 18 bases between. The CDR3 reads CSAHLKPGSNTEAFF. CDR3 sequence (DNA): TGCAGTGCCCACCTCAAACCGGGATCGAACACTGAAGCTTTCTTT.

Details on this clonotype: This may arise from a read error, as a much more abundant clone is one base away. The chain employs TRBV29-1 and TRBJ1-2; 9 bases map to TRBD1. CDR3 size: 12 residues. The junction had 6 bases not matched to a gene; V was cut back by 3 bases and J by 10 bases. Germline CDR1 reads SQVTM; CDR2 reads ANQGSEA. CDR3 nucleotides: TGCAGCGTTGAGGGACAGGGTCTTGACTACACCTTC. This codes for CSVEGQGLDYTF.

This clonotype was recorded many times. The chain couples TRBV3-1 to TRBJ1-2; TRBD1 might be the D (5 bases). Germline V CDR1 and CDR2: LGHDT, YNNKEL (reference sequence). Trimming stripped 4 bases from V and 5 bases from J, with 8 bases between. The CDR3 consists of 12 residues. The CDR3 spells CASSLQGYGYTF. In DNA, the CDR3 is TGTGCCAGCAGCCTTCAGGGATATGGCTACACCTTC.

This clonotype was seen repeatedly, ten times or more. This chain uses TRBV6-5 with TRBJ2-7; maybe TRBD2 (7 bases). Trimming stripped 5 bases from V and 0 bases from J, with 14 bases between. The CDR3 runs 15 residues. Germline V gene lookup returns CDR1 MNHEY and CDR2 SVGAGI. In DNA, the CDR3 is TGTGCCAGCAGTCCCCGAGGGGGGGCCTCCTACGAGCAGTACTTC. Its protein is CASSPRGGASYEQYF.

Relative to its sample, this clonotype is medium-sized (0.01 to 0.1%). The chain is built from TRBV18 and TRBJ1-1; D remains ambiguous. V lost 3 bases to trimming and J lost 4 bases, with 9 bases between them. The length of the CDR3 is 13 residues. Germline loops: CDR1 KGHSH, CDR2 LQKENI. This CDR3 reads CASSPGRATEAFF. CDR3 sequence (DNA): TGTGCCAGCTCACCGGGGAGGGCCACTGAAGCTTTCTTT.